This T cell receptor (beta chain) was identified in a study of Ad26.COV2.S vaccination and SARS-CoV-2 variants. Overall study context: The authors gave Ad26.COV2.S intramuscularly, either once or twice 56 days apart.

Clones were read by immunoSEQ multiplex PCR, and TCRdb kept only the in-frame ones, dropping some. The repertoire consists of roughly 500,000 clones, with approximately 92% occurring once and the leading ten covering 2% to 3%. Stated treatment: roughly 19 received Ad26.COV2.S at low or high dose, single or two shots; roughly five received placebo; per-sample allocation not given. Day 63 after the first injection of vaccine or placebo was the sampling time. The CDR3 contains 12 residues. Germline-derived CDR1 and CDR2 are LGHNA and YSLEER. Trimming cost V 0 bases and J 9 bases, with 6 bases left between them.

Here the sequenced sample was peripheral blood, taken in a trial of Ad26.COV2.S vaccine versus placebo. The V gene is TRBV4-3, the J gene TRBJ2-1, with a weak D call TRBD1 (5 bases). This TCR was recovered from a person aged 18-65 years who received the Ad26.COV2.S COVID-19 vaccine or a placebo. The CDR3 sequence: CASSQDGAEQFF. CDR3 nucleotide sequence: TGCGCCAGCAGCCAAGATGGGGCTGAGCAGTTCTTC.